This TCR beta chain was sequenced for a study of blood T cell repertoires in COVID-19. Here immunoSEQ multiplex PCR was the method, and the copy in TCRdb shows in-frame clones only, minus some. The table lists more than 200,000 clones, about 86% of them singletons, with roughly 8.2% in the top ten. CDR1 is SEHNR and CDR2 is FQNEAQ in the germline V gene (reference sequence). V was trimmed by 3 bases and J by 5 bases, leaving 19 bases between them. The CDR3 is made up of 16 amino acids. The rearrangement uses TRBV7-9 and TRBJ1-1, with D possibly TRBD1 on 6 matching bases. This TCR derives from a woman aged 45-65 years with acute or convalescent COVID-19. The sample comprised peripheral blood. The CDR3 DNA is TGTGCCAGCAGCTTCCCGTCGGTCAGGGGTGGTACTGAAGCTTTCTTT. Its translation: CASSFPSVRGGTEAFF.